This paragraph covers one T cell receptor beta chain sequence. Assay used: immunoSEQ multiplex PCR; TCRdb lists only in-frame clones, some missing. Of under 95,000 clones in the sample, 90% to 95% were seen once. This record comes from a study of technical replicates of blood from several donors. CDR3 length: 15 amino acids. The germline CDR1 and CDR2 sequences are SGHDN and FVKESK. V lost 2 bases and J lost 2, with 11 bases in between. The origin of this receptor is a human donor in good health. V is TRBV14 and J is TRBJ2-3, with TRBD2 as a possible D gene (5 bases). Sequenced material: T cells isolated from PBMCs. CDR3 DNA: TGTGCCAGCAGCCAAACGAGCGGCCCCACAGATACGCAGTATTTT. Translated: CASSQTSGPTDTQYF.